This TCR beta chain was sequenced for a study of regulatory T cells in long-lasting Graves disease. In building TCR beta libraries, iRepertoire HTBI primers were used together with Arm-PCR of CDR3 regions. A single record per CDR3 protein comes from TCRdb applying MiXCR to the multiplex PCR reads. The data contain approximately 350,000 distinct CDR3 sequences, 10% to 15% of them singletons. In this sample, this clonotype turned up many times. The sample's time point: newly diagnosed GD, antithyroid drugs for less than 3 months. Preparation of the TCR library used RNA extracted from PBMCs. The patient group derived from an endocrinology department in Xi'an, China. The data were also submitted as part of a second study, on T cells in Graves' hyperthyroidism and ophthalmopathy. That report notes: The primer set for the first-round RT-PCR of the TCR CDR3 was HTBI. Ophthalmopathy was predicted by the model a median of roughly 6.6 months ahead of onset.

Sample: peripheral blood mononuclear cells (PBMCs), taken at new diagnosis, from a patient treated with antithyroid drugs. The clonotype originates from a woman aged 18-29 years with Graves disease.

CDR3 sequence: CASSLVGAYNEQFF. CDR3 sequence (DNA): TGTGCCAGCAGCTTAGTTGGAGCGTACAATGAGCAGTTCTTC. This chain connects TRBV7-9 to TRBJ2-1; D ambiguous. The CDR3 length is 14 residues. CDR1 SEHNR and CDR2 FQNEAQ come from the germline V gene (reference sequence). V lost 1 base and J 4 bases, leaving 8 bases between the germline ends.